These T cell receptor beta chains were read from a single sample in a study of cytomegalovirus exposure and HLA in healthy donors. Clones were read by immunoSEQ multiplex PCR, and TCRdb kept only the in-frame ones, dropping some. The table includes 140,000 to 150,000 clones, 73% detected once. Specimen: PBMCs. The receptors originated from a woman in her late teens or twenties in good health and CMV-seronegative. Both conserved end residues are part of each CDR3. Fields, in order: V gene, clone size, D gene, J gene, CDR3 protein, CDR3 DNA. A D gene is named only where the DNA matches it firmly. Size tells how often a clone was seen (once, few, many) or the class of an expanded clone, and some rows leave it out.

>TRBV6-1|.|TRBD2|TRBJ2-3
CASSELAGVISSTDTQYF
TGTGCCAGCAGTGAACTAGCGGGGGTGATATCTAGCACAGATACGCAGTATTTT
>TRBV29-1|few|.|TRBJ1-3
CSVTLSRGGNTIYF
TGCAGCGTTACTCTTTCTAGAGGTGGAAACACCATATATTTT
>TRBV14|.|.|TRBJ1-4
CASSSRPNEKLFF
TGTGCCAGCAGCTCTCGTCCTAATGAAAAACTGTTTTTT
>TRBV19|.|TRBD2|TRBJ2-3
CASSGASGRTDTQYF
TGTGCCAGTAGTGGGGCTAGCGGCCGCACAGATACGCAGTATTTT
>TRBV28|.|.|TRBJ1-1
CASSLLMGGELNTEAFF
TGTGCCAGCAGTTTGTTGATGGGAGGTGAGCTGAACACTGAAGCTTTCTTT
>TRBV19|.|TRBD2|TRBJ2-3
CASSIGGGANWDTQYF
TGTGCCAGTAGTATTGGCGGGGGGGCGAATTGGGATACGCAGTATTTT
>TRBV5-6|.|.|TRBJ1-1
CASSLGHMNTEAFF
TGTGCCAGCAGCTTGGGACACATGAACACTGAAGCTTTCTTT
>TRBV5-1|.|.|TRBJ2-7
CASSLAPGTYEQYF
TGCGCCAGCAGCTTGGCCCCGGGGACCTACGAGCAGTACTTC
>TRBV6-4|.|TRBD2|TRBJ2-6
CASSDIASGDSGANVLTF
TGTGCCAGCAGTGACATAGCTAGCGGGGACTCTGGGGCCAACGTCCTGACTTTC
>TRBV19|.|TRBD1|TRBJ2-5
CASAPGQGARAQYF
TGTGCCAGTGCTCCGGGACAGGGGGCAAGGGCCCAGTACTTC
>TRBV11-3|.|TRBD1|TRBJ1-1
CASSSGTGSTEAFF
TGTGCCAGCAGCTCCGGGACAGGGAGTACTGAAGCTTTCTTT
>TRBV28|.|TRBD1|TRBJ1-6
CASMSGTGDSPLHF
TGTGCCAGCATGTCCGGGACAGGGGATTCACCCCTCCACTTT
>TRBV2|.|TRBD1|TRBJ1-4
CASSVDRGWEKLFF
TGTGCCAGCAGTGTGGACAGGGGTTGGGAAAAACTGTTTTTT
>TRBV18|.|.|TRBJ1-6
CASSQGFENNSPLHF
TGTGCCAGCTCCCAGGGATTTGAGAATAATTCACCCCTCCACTTT
>TRBV9|.|TRBD1|TRBJ2-1
CASSPRVGGRVNEQFF
TGTGCCAGCAGCCCTAGAGTAGGGGGCCGGGTAAATGAGCAGTTCTTC
>TRBV5-4|.|TRBD2|TRBJ2-1
CASSTGLAGWVDEQFF
TGTGCCAGCAGCACGGGACTAGCGGGGTGGGTCGATGAGCAGTTCTTC
>TRBV13|.|.|TRBJ2-7
CASSPPLSYEQYF
TGTGCCAGCAGCCCCCCCCTCTCCTACGAGCAGTACTTC
>TRBV10-2|.|.|TRBJ2-2
CASSGQPPPNTGELFF
TGCGCCAGCAGTGGACAGCCTCCCCCGAACACCGGGGAGCTGTTTTTT
>TRBV28|.|.|TRBJ1-1
CASSQNTEAFF
TGTGCCAGCAGCCAGAACACTGAAGCTTTCTTT
>TRBV9|few|TRBD1|TRBJ1-1
CASSEGTGGTEAFF
TGTGCCAGCAGCGAGGGGACAGGGGGCACTGAAGCTTTCTTT
>TRBV18|.|.|TRBJ1-1
CASSPGGANTEAFF
TGTGCCAGCTCACCTGGGGGGGCGAACACTGAAGCTTTCTTT
>TRBV27|few|.|TRBJ1-6
CASSLSYNSPLHF
TGTGCCAGCAGTCTCAGCTATAATTCACCCCTCCACTTT
>TRBV7-9|.|TRBD1|TRBJ2-5
CASSSHRGPEETQYF
TGTGCCAGCAGTTCCCACAGGGGTCCGGAAGAGACCCAGTACTTC
>TRBV29-1|.|TRBD1|TRBJ1-1
CSVAGQGFTEAFF
TGCAGCGTCGCTGGACAGGGTTTCACTGAAGCTTTCTTT
>TRBV28|.|TRBD2|TRBJ2-5
CASRPLGTSQEAQYF
TGTGCCAGCAGGCCACTCGGGACTAGCCAAGAGGCCCAGTACTTC
>TRBV25-1|few|.|TRBJ2-3
CASSGKGTDTQYF
TGTGCTTCCTCGGGGAAAGGCACAGATACGCAGTATTTT
>TRBV5-1|few|.|TRBJ1-1
CASSPGQNTEAFF
TGCGCCAGCAGCCCGGGACAGAACACTGAAGCTTTCTTT
>TRBV23-1|.|.|TRBJ1-5
CASSQRCSRAGNQPQHF
TGCGCCAGCAGTCAACGGTGTTCCAGGGCGGGCAATCAGCCCCAGCATTTT
>TRBV5-1|few|.|TRBJ2-5
CASSPAQDSQETQYF
TGCGCCAGCAGCCCTGCCCAAGACTCGCAAGAGACCCAGTACTTC